One and the same sample provided the 20 T cell receptor beta chains below, sequenced in a study of T-cell memory formation after mild COVID-19. MiXCR, applied by TCRdb to the 5' RACE reads, yields one record per CDR3 protein. The table lists roughly 340,000 distinct CDR3 sequences, approximately 15% of them singletons. The sequenced sample was PBMCs or a T cell subset sorted from them (not recorded which). Receptors were obtained from a man between 18 and 35 years old who had mild COVID-19 (a few samples of this study predate the infection). Cell type and time point are not known.

This clonotype was recorded a few times. This chain joins TRBV7-9 and TRBJ1-1, with a tentative D call TRBD1 (6 bases). The CDR3 length is 16 residues. Germline V gene data show CDR1 as SEHNR and CDR2 as FQNEAQ (reference sequence). With 2 bases removed from V and 6 bases from J, the gap between germline ends came to 19 bases. This CDR3 reads CASSLNVITGSAEAFF. CDR3 coding DNA: TGTGCCAGCAGCTTAAATGTGATCACAGGGTCGGCTGAAGCTTTCTTT.

This clonotype was detected ten times or more. The chain joins TRBV12-3 or TRBV12-4 to TRBJ2-2, with D unresolved. The CDR3 is 14 amino acids. The germline V and J ends were trimmed by 5 bases and 0 bases, with 7 bases remaining between them. CDR3 bases: TGTGCCAGCAGTCCCAAGACGAACACCGGGGAGCTGTTTTTT. This codes for CASSPKTNTGELFF.

The gene calls are TRBV5-1 and TRBJ1-6; 11 nucleotides line up with TRBD1. After removal of 2 bases from V and 10 bases from J, the junction contained 8 bases not matched to a gene. The CDR3 consists of 16 residues. Germline-derived CDR1 and CDR2 are SGHRS and YFSETQ. CDR3 coding DNA: TGCGCCAGCAGCTTAACCGGGACAGGGGGGAACTCACCCCTCCACTTT. This gives the protein CASSLTGTGGNSPLHF.

This clonotype came up a few times. The chain combines TRBV4-3 with TRBJ1-6; unclear D gene. Germline values: CDR1 LGHNA, CDR2 YSLEER. CDR3 length: 14 amino acids. Trimming removed 4 bases from V and 0 bases from J, with 4 bases in between. In DNA form, the CDR3 reads TGCGCCAGCAGCCGCGACTCCTATAATTCACCCCTCCACTTT. Translated, it gives CASSRDSYNSPLHF.

The chain employs TRBV19 and TRBJ1-1; tentatively, D is TRBD1 (6 bases). The CDR3 loop spans 13 amino acids. Germline V gene lookup returns CDR1 LNHDA and CDR2 SQIVND (reference sequence). V was trimmed by 7 bases and J by 1 base, leaving 10 bases between them. Written as DNA, the CDR3 is TGTGCCAGTAAGATGGGGGCGAACACTGAAGCTTTCTTT. It specifies CASKMGANTEAFF.

The CDR3 is CASQEQGGFSYEQYF. CDR3 coding DNA: TGCGCCAGCCAAGAGCAGGGGGGGTTCTCCTACGAGCAGTACTTC. The chain uses TRBV5-1 and TRBJ2-7, with D perhaps TRBD1 or TRBD2 (7 bases each). The CDR3 is 15 amino acids. Between the trimmed V and J ends, which lost 7 bases and 0 bases, there was a span of 17 bases. The germline V gene encodes CDR1 SGHRS and CDR2 YFSETQ.

This clonotype was found a few times. The chain is built from TRBV5-4 and TRBJ2-6, with D perhaps matching TRBD1 (5 bases). The CDR3 consists of 14 residues. V was clipped by 1 base and J by 4 bases, with 6 bases between them. Germline-derived CDR1 and CDR2 are SGHNT and YYREEE (reference sequence). Here the CDR3 reads CASSLWGGANVLTF. In DNA, the CDR3 is TGTGCCAGCAGCTTGTGGGGCGGGGCCAACGTCCTGACTTTC.

CDR3 in amino acids: CASSVGVGLTHEQYF. CDR3 nucleotide sequence: TGTGCCAGCAGCGTGGGCGTGGGGCTGACCCACGAGCAGTACTTC. The V call is TRBV9, the J call TRBJ2-7; D may be TRBD1 (5 bases). V was clipped by 2 bases and J by 5 bases, with 17 bases between them. Germline loops: CDR1 SGDLS, CDR2 YYNGEE. The CDR3 loop spans 15 amino acids.

This clonotype has only a few counts. This chain connects TRBV5-1 to TRBJ2-1; D may be TRBD1 (5 bases). Trimming stripped 7 bases from V and 4 bases from J, with 9 bases between. CDR1 SGHRS and CDR2 YFSETQ come from the germline V gene. The length of the CDR3 is 12 residues. The CDR3 DNA is TGCGCCAGCCTGGGGCTTTACAATGAGCAGTTCTTC. It translates to CASLGLYNEQFF.

This clonotype came up a few times. The genes are TRBV5-1 and TRBJ1-2; D might be TRBD1 (5 bases). Germline V gene data show CDR1 as SGHRS and CDR2 as YFSETQ. V gave up 4 bases and J gave up 4 bases, with 11 bases separating them. CDR3 length: 13 amino acids. The CDR3 reads CASSPGEGYGYTF. CDR3 in DNA: TGCGCCAGCAGCCCGGGGGAAGGCTATGGCTACACCTTC.

V and J are TRBV28 and TRBJ1-2, with 8 bases identical to TRBD1. The CDR3 is 17 residues long. Germline CDR1 and CDR2: MDHEN and SYDVKM. Trimming cost V 1 base and J 2 bases; bases outside gene matches: 9. CDR3 sequence: CASSLSPDRGDNYGYTF. DNA of the CDR3: TGTGCCAGCAGTTTATCTCCTGACAGGGGAGACAACTATGGCTACACCTTC.

The gene calls are TRBV5-1 and TRBJ1-4; 7 bases line up with TRBD1. The CDR3 is 15 residues long. Germline trimming cut 4 bases from V and 5 bases from J; bases unmatched to any gene: 8. Per germline, CDR1 SGHRS and CDR2 YFSETQ. CDR3 amino acids: CASSTSQGRNEKLFF. CDR3 coding DNA: TGCGCCAGCAGCACCTCACAGGGGAGGAATGAAAAACTGTTTTTT.

This chain connects TRBV20-1 to TRBJ1-2; perhaps TRBD1 as D (6 bases). Looked up from germline, CDR1 is DFQATT and CDR2 is SNEGSKA (reference sequence). The CDR3 covers 14 residues. Trimming removed 5 bases at V and 8 bases at J, with 21 bases between. CDR3 loop: CSAPPGGGAGGYTF. CDR3 DNA: TGCAGTGCTCCCCCCGGGGGGGGCGCGGGGGGCTACACCTTC.

The V call is TRBV6-5, the J call TRBJ1-2, with 7 bases lining up with TRBD1. Per the germline V gene, CDR1 is MNHEY and CDR2 is SVGAGI. This CDR3 has 13 amino acids. The ends lost 6 bases at V and 8 bases at J; junction bases unmatched: 9. CDR3 nucleotide sequence: TGTGCCAGCAGACGACAGGGCTATCGGGGCTACACCTTC. Translating gives CASRRQGYRGYTF.

V is TRBV30 and J is TRBJ2-7; 7 bases are a match to TRBD1. The CDR3 length is 14 residues. With 4 bases clipped from V and 6 bases from J, the junction kept 12 bases outside the gene matches. Per germline, CDR1 GTSNPN and CDR2 SVGIG (reference sequence). The CDR3 is CAWTPGTATFEQYF. The CDR3 DNA is TGTGCCTGGACCCCCGGGACAGCTACTTTCGAGCAGTACTTC. The full variable domain, in which reference TRBV30 and TRBJ2-7 provide the parts outside the CDR3, is SQTIHQWPATLVQPVGSPLSLECTVEGTSNPNLYWYRQAAGRGLQLLFYSVGIGQISSEVPQNLSASRPQDRQFILSSKKLLLSDSGFYLCAWTPGTATFEQYFGPGTRLTVT.

This chain joins TRBV19 and TRBJ2-7; D may be TRBD2 (6 bases). Per the germline V gene, CDR1 is LNHDA and CDR2 is SQIVND (reference sequence). V was clipped by 5 bases and J by 3 bases, with 11 bases between them. CDR3 length: 13 amino acids. The CDR3 spells CASSVGLHYEQYV. As DNA, the CDR3 is TGTGCCAGTAGTGTGGGACTCCACTACGAGCAGTACGTC.

This clonotype was counted a few times. The CDR3 here is CASSQAGWTSGGPGTGELFF. The DNA of the CDR3 is TGTGCCAGCAGCCAAGCGGGGTGGACTAGCGGGGGGCCGGGCACCGGGGAGCTGTTTTTT. The chain carries TRBV4-2 and TRBJ2-2; 14 bases line up with TRBD2. Germline CDR1 LGHNA, CDR2 YNFKEQ. The CDR3 is 20 residues long. V dropped 1 base and J dropped 4; count of bases not matched to a gene: 11.

V usage is TRBV25-1 and J usage is TRBJ2-3; either TRBD1 or TRBD2 may fit D (5 bases each). CDR3 length: 19 residues. CDR1 is MGHDK and CDR2 is SYGVNS in the germline V gene. Trimming took 1 base from V and 0 from J, leaving 20 bases between them. DNA of the CDR3: TGTGCCAGCAGTGAATGGGGGAAGGCAGCTGATTCTAGCACAGATACGCAGTATTTT. It encodes CASSEWGKAADSSTDTQYF. Drawing the rest from reference TRBV25-1 and TRBJ2-3, the complete variable domain is EADIYQTPRYLVIGTGKKITLECSQTMGHDKMYWYQQDPGMELHLIHYSYGVNSTEKGDLSSESTVSRIRTEHFPLTLESARPSHTSQYLCASSEWGKAADSSTDTQYFGPGTRLTVL.

This clonotype was counted a single time. The chain carries TRBV5-5 and TRBJ1-1; 7 bases match TRBD1. The CDR3 has 13 amino acids. Germline CDR1 SGHKS, CDR2 YYEKEE (reference sequence). Losses at the gene ends were 7 bases for V and 2 bases for J; bases not matched to a gene: 5. The CDR3 nucleotides read TGTGCCAGCGGCCGGGACAGCAACACTGAAGCTTTCTTT. Amino acid sequence: CASGRDSNTEAFF.

This chain connects TRBV6-1 to TRBJ1-1, with TRBD1 matching over 7 bases. V was clipped by 6 bases and J by 1 base; unmatched bases: 8. Germline V gives CDR1 MNHNS, CDR2 SASEGT. The CDR3 spans 15 residues. CDR3 loop: CASSSNRGGNTEAFF. In nucleotides, the CDR3 is TGTGCCAGCAGCTCTAACAGGGGCGGGAACACTGAAGCTTTCTTT.